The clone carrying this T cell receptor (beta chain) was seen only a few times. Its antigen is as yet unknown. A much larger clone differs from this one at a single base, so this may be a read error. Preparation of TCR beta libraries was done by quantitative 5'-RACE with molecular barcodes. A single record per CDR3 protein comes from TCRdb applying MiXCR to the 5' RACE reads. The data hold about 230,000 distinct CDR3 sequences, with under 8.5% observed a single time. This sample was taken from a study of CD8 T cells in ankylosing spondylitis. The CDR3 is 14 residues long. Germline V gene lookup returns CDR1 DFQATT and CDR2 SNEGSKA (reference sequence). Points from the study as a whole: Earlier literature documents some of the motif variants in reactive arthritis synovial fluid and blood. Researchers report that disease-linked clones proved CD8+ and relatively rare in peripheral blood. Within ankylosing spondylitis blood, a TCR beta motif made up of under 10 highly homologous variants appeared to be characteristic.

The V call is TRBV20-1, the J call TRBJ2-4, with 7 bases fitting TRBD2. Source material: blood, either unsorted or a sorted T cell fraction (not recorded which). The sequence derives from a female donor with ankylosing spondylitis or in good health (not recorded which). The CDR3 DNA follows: TGCAGTGCTAGGATGGTACTAGCGAAAAGCATTCAGTACTTC. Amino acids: CSARMVLAKSIQYF.